One sample yielded the 29 T cell receptor beta chains listed below, sequenced in a study of T cell repertoires in cytomegalovirus infection. Their specific antigens are unknown. TCRdb re-derived calls from the reads in MiXCR, one entry per CDR3 protein. The data contain about half a million distinct CDR3 sequences, roughly 34% of them singletons. The sample was cultured PBMCs, taken from culture after CMV antigen stimulation. The receptors derive from a human donor in good health (CMV status not recorded). Some clones in this sample may be carry-over from other donors' samples.

This rearrangement joins TRBV7-3 to TRBJ2-3; possibly TRBD2 for D (5 bases). The CDR3 consists of 14 residues. Germline-derived CDR1 and CDR2 are SGHTA and FQGTGA. The V gene lost 4 bases and the J gene lost 4 bases, with 12 bases spanning the gap. The CDR3 is CASSSAGFSDTQYF. The CDR3 bases are TGTGCCAGCAGCTCCGCGGGCTTTTCAGATACGCAGTATTTT. The full variable domain, in which reference TRBV7-3 and TRBJ2-3 provide the parts outside the CDR3, is GAGVSQTPSNKVTEKGKYVELRCDPISGHTALYWYRQSLGQGPEFLIYFQGTGAADDSGLPNDRFFAVRPEGSVSTLKIQRTERGDSAVYLCASSSAGFSDTQYFGPGTRLTVL.

The genes are TRBV7-2 and TRBJ1-2; 7 bases match TRBD1. V was clipped by 5 bases and J by 6 bases; unmatched bases: 12. Germline values: CDR1 SGHTA, CDR2 FQGNSA. CDR3 length equals 15 residues. The chain's CDR3 is CASSPRTGREDGYTF. In DNA form, the CDR3 reads TGTGCCAGCAGCCCGAGGACAGGAAGGGAGGATGGCTACACCTTC.

This clonotype was counted many times. V is TRBV6-2 or TRBV6-3 and J is TRBJ2-1; a possible D gene is TRBD2 (5 bases). Trimming left V 7 bases short and J 8 bases short, with 12 bases between. The germline gives CDR1 MNHEY, CDR2 SVGEGT. The CDR3 is made up of 12 amino acids. The CDR3 loop is CASTQLRDEQFF. DNA of the CDR3: TGTGCCAGCACACAACTGAGGGATGAGCAGTTCTTC.

In this sample, this clonotype turned up a few times. The chain's CDR3 is CASSVDRSSYNSPLHF. CDR3 DNA sequence: TGTGCCAGCAGTGTGGACAGAAGCTCCTATAATTCACCCCTCCACTTT. The chain combines TRBV7-2 with TRBJ1-6; D is possibly TRBD1 (6 bases). The CDR3 contains 16 residues. In germline, CDR1 is SGHTA, CDR2 FQGNSA. Trimming took off 6 bases at V and 0 bases at J, with 12 bases between the two ends.

This clonotype showed up just a few times. The genes are TRBV7-8 and TRBJ2-1; 8 bases align to TRBD2. The germline gives CDR1 SGHVS, CDR2 FQNEAQ. The V segment lost 3 bases and the J segment 7 bases; nucleotides outside the gene matches: 14. The CDR3 loop spans 17 amino acids. The CDR3 spells CASSFRRTGTRVNEQFF. CDR3 sequence (DNA): TGTGCCAGCAGCTTCCGGCGAACCGGGACTAGAGTTAATGAGCAGTTCTTC. Drawing the rest from reference TRBV7-8 and TRBJ2-1, the complete variable domain is GAGVSQSPRYKVAKRGQDVALRCDPISGHVSLFWYQQALGQGPEFLTYFQNEAQLDKSGLPSDRFFAERPEGSVSTLKIQRTQQEDSAVYLCASSFRRTGTRVNEQFFGPGTRLTVL.

This chain connects TRBV10-3 to TRBJ1-1; unclear D gene. Germline V CDR1 and CDR2: ENHRY, SYGVKD. This CDR3 spans 14 amino acids. V lost 0 bases, J lost 6 bases, and 11 bases lay in between. CDR3 in DNA: TGTGCCATCAGTGAGTCGCCGGACGGCCCTGAAGCTTTCTTT. Translating it yields CAISESPDGPEAFF.

This rearrangement joins TRBV19 to TRBJ1-1, with D possibly TRBD1 on 5 matching bases. With 4 bases removed from V and 1 base from J, the gap between germline ends came to 13 bases. This CDR3 contains 15 residues. Germline V gene data show CDR1 as LNHDA and CDR2 as SQIVND (reference sequence). Here the CDR3 reads CASSTHGASNTEAFF. CDR3 DNA sequence: TGTGCCAGTAGTACCCACGGGGCATCGAACACTGAAGCTTTCTTT.

This chain connects TRBV6-1 to TRBJ1-1; weak D call: TRBD1 (5 bases). The CDR3 covers 16 residues. The germline V gene encodes CDR1 MNHNS and CDR2 SASEGT. Trimming shortened V by 5 bases and J by 7 bases, and 23 bases separated the two germline ends. The CDR3 protein is CASSKTGTDAVFEAFF. CDR3 nucleotide sequence: TGTGCCAGCAGTAAAACCGGGACCGACGCTGTCTTTGAAGCTTTCTTT.

The chain employs TRBV20-1 and TRBJ2-2; a weak D match, TRBD2 (6 bases). The germline V and J ends were trimmed by 6 bases and 8 bases, with 13 bases remaining between them. From germline, CDR1 is DFQATT and CDR2 SNEGSKA (reference sequence). The CDR3 length is 12 residues. The CDR3 nucleotides read TGCAGTGCCCCGGGACTTGCTGGGGAGCTGTTTTTT. The encoded protein is CSAPGLAGELFF.

V and J are TRBV28 and TRBJ2-5; D is possibly TRBD1 or TRBD2 (7 bases each). The germline V and J ends were trimmed by 6 bases and 4 bases, with 18 bases remaining between them. This CDR3 contains 15 residues. The germline V gene encodes CDR1 MDHEN and CDR2 SYDVKM. In DNA, the CDR3 is TGTGCCAGCAGCCGACCACAGGGGAGGGGAGAGACCCAGTACTTC. It translates to CASSRPQGRGETQYF.

J is TRBJ1-6 and V is TRBV25-1, with a tentative D call TRBD1 (5 bases). Germline-derived CDR1 and CDR2 are MGHDK and SYGVNS. The V gene lost 3 bases and the J gene lost 7 bases, with 7 bases spanning the gap. The CDR3 contains 13 residues. In DNA, the CDR3 is TGTGCCAGCAGTGACGACAGAAATTCACCCCTCCACTTT. It is translated as CASSDDRNSPLHF.

This clonotype was seen more than once but under ten times. The gene calls are TRBV12-5 and TRBJ1-5; 11 bases match TRBD1. The germline V gene has CDR1 LGHNT and CDR2 FRNRAP. Trimming took 7 bases from V and 4 from J; bases not matched to a gene: 15. The CDR3 covers 18 residues. CDR3 nucleotides: TGTGCTAGTGCCCAGGACAGGGGGCGAGGGGGGACAAATCAGCCCCAGCATTTT. Residues: CASAQDRGRGGTNQPQHF.

The chain has TRBV6-6 and TRBJ1-1, with D perhaps matching TRBD1 (5 bases). Germline CDR1 reads MNHNY; CDR2 reads SVGAGI (reference sequence). Deletions cut 2 bases from V and 5 bases from J, with 21 bases between. CDR3 length: 17 amino acids. The CDR3 reads CASSYAGRAGWGTEAFF. The CDR3 DNA follows: TGTGCCAGCAGTTACGCGGGTAGGGCAGGGTGGGGAACTGAAGCTTTCTTT.

V is TRBV2 and J is TRBJ1-3; D uncertain. V lost 6 bases and J 0 bases, leaving 15 bases between the germline ends. Germline V gene lookup returns CDR1 SNHLY and CDR2 FYNNEI. CDR3 length: 16 amino acids. This CDR3 is CASSVKGASSGNTIYF. CDR3 coding DNA: TGTGCCAGCAGCGTCAAGGGCGCTAGCTCTGGAAACACCATATATTTT.

Remarks on this clonotype: One base away lies a much larger clone, so this may be a sequencing read error. The chain joins TRBV7-2 to TRBJ2-3; D remains unclear. The CDR3 is 14 amino acids. V lost 5 bases and J 2 bases, leaving 11 bases between the germline ends. Germline assignment: CDR1 SGHTA and CDR2 FQGNSA. The CDR3 loop reads CASSPGPITDTQYF. CDR3 nucleotides: TGTGCCAGCAGCCCTGGACCTATCACAGATACGCAGTATTTT.

CDR3 in amino acids: CASSRDPHREQFF. The CDR3 nucleotides are TGCGCCAGCAGTCGGGACCCACACCGGGAGCAGTTCTTC. V and J are TRBV10-1 and TRBJ2-1; D possibly uses TRBD1 or TRBD2 (5 bases each). Germline V gene data show CDR1 as WNHNN and CDR2 as SYGVQD (reference sequence). This CDR3 comprises 13 residues. V was trimmed by 5 bases and J by 10 bases, leaving 15 bases between them.

This clonotype appeared a few times. The chain has TRBV4-1 and TRBJ2-7, with D perhaps TRBD2 (5 bases). CDR1 and CDR2 (germline): MGHRA, YSYEKL. This CDR3 is built from 15 residues. V lost 0 bases and J lost 5, with 14 bases in between. The CDR3 loop is CASSQERGIADEQYV. CDR3 DNA sequence: TGCGCCAGCAGCCAAGAACGGGGAATCGCCGACGAGCAGTACGTC.

V is TRBV11-2 and J is TRBJ1-2; D is possibly TRBD1 (5 bases). V dropped 5 bases and J dropped 7 bases, with 17 bases sitting between them. Germline V gene sequence: CDR1 SGHAT, CDR2 FQNNGV. The CDR3 covers 14 residues. The chain's CDR3 is CASSENPGVAGYTF. The CDR3 bases are TGTGCCAGCAGCGAAAACCCGGGGGTCGCTGGCTACACCTTC.

This clonotype has just a few counts. The chain employs TRBV12-5 and TRBJ1-3, with D unclear. The germline CDR1 and CDR2 sequences are LGHNT and FRNRAP. The CDR3 is 10 residues long. V was pared by 4 bases and J by 6 bases, with 1 base between. CDR3 amino acids: CASGSNTIYF. The DNA of the CDR3 is TGTGCTAGTGGTTCAAACACCATATATTTT. The full variable domain, rest sourced from reference TRBV12-5 and TRBJ1-3, is DARVTQTPRHKVTEMGQEVTMRCQPILGHNTVFWYRQTMMQGLELLAYFRNRAPLDDSGMPKDRFSAEMPDATLATLKIQPSEPRDSAVYFCASGSNTIYFGEGSWLTVV.

This clonotype has a handful of counts. This chain links TRBV18 with TRBJ1-1; no clear D. The germline V and J ends were trimmed by 3 bases and 4 bases, with 15 bases remaining between them. Per germline, CDR1 KGHSH and CDR2 LQKENI. The CDR3 is 15 residues long. CDR3 region: CASSPSGPQVTEAFF. For the CDR3, the DNA is TGTGCCAGCTCACCTTCTGGACCCCAGGTCACTGAAGCTTTCTTT.

The V and J genes are TRBV6-2 or TRBV6-3 and TRBJ1-5; D is possibly TRBD1 (5 bases). The germline V gene encodes CDR1 MNHEY and CDR2 SVGEGT. V shed 4 bases and J shed 7 bases, with 11 bases lying between them. This CDR3 is built from 13 residues. DNA of the CDR3: TGTGCCAGCAGTTCGCAGGGTGGACAGCCCCAGCATTTT. The encoded protein is CASSSQGGQPQHF.

This clonotype was counted many times. The V call is TRBV20-1, the J call TRBJ2-5; 8 bases map to TRBD2. Unmatched junction bases numbered 10, after V lost 5 bases and J lost 2 bases. Germline V lookup: CDR1 DFQATT, CDR2 SNEGSKA (reference sequence). The CDR3 runs to 15 residues. CDR3 bases: TGCAGTGCTGGGGCGGATAGCGGGACGCAAGAGACCCAGTACTTC. Protein sequence: CSAGADSGTQETQYF.

The sample holds a few counts of this clonotype. The genes are TRBV11-3 and TRBJ2-1, with 14 bases fitting TRBD2. The CDR3 is 21 residues long. The ends lost 3 bases at V and 0 bases at J; junction bases unmatched: 13. Germline CDR1 and CDR2: SGHNT and YENEEA. The CDR3 is CASSFGFGLAGGSSSYNEQFF. As DNA, the CDR3 is TGTGCCAGCAGCTTTGGTTTCGGACTAGCGGGAGGTTCAAGCTCCTACAATGAGCAGTTCTTC.

The chain carries TRBV12-3 or TRBV12-4 and TRBJ2-1; the D gene is possibly TRBD2 (5 bases). V was clipped by 7 bases and J by 1 base, with 20 bases between them. The CDR3 covers 17 residues. The CDR3 coding sequence is TGTGCCAGCACTAGTCGCGGTAGCGCGCGTTCCTACAATGAGCAGTTCTTC. This translates into CASTSRGSARSYNEQFF.

This clonotype was seen repeatedly, ten times or more. The J gene is TRBJ2-3, the V gene TRBV7-2; D is uncertain. Germline CDR1 and CDR2: SGHTA and FQGNSA. The CDR3 length is 15 residues. Trimming cost V 5 bases and J 2 bases, with 14 bases left between them. The CDR3 protein is CASSRPPANTDTQYF. CDR3 coding DNA: TGTGCCAGCAGCAGGCCCCCCGCCAACACAGATACGCAGTATTTT.

A few counts support this clonotype. This sequence joins TRBV14 and TRBJ1-1, with D possibly TRBD1 on 6 matching bases. This CDR3 has 13 amino acids. Trimming took off 3 bases at V and 9 bases at J, with 14 bases between the two ends. Looked up from germline, CDR1 is SGHDN and CDR2 is FVKESK. The CDR3 here is CASSQTGSSKAFF. CDR3 bases: TGTGCCAGCAGCCAGACAGGTTCCAGCAAAGCTTTCTTT.

This clonotype has a count of ten or more. The chain is built from TRBV7-2 and TRBJ2-1; TRBD2 matches at 11 bases. With V trimmed by 5 bases and J by 4 bases, 7 bases remained unmatched. The germline gives CDR1 SGHTA, CDR2 FQGNSA. There are 16 residues in the CDR3. DNA for the CDR3: TGTGCCAGCAGCCCCACCGGGACTAGCGGATACAATGAGCAGTTCTTC. Protein: CASSPTGTSGYNEQFF.

There are a few counts of this clonotype. The chain employs TRBV6-2 or TRBV6-3 and TRBJ2-5, with TRBD2 matching 7 bases. Per germline, CDR1 MNHEY and CDR2 SVGEGT. CDR3 length: 15 residues. V lost 5 bases and J lost 2; bases outside the gene matches: 8. As DNA, the CDR3 is TGTGCCAGCAGTCGCCGTGGCGGGAGACAAGAGACCCAGTACTTC. Protein sequence: CASSRRGGRQETQYF.

The genes are TRBV7-9 and TRBJ1-3; weak D call: TRBD1 (6 bases). This CDR3 has 16 residues. V lost 1 base to trimming and J lost 1 base, with 11 bases between them. The germline gives CDR1 SEHNR, CDR2 FQNEAQ (reference sequence). The CDR3 here is CASSLVNRVSGNTIYF. CDR3 coding DNA: TGTGCCAGCAGCTTAGTAAACAGGGTTTCTGGAAACACCATATATTTT.